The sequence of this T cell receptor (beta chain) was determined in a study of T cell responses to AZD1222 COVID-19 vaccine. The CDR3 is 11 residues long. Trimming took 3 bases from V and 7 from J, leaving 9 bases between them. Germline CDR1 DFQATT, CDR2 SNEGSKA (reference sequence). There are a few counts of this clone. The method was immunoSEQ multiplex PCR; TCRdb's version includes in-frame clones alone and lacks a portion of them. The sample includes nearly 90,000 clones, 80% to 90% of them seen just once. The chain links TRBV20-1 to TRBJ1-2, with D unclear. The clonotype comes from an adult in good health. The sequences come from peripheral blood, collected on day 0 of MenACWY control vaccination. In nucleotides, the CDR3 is TGCAGTGCTAGTGTTTACCCTGGCTACACCTTC. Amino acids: CSASVYPGYTF.